A single sample is the source of the 15 T cell receptor beta chains below, sequenced in a study of blood T cell repertoires in COVID-19. The protocol was immunoSEQ multiplex PCR, while the TCRdb copy is restricted to in-frame clones and leaves out a portion. The data show about 160,000 clones, about nine tenths seen once. Sequencing used peripheral blood. The receptor set was obtained from a man aged 55 to 70 with active or convalescent COVID-19.

The genes are TRBV30 and TRBJ2-7; no clear D gene. V was pared by 5 bases and J by 2 bases, with 10 bases between. The CDR3 is 12 amino acids. Germline CDR1 reads GTSNPN; CDR2 reads SVGIG (reference sequence). The DNA of the CDR3 is TGTGCCTGGTCTCTCCAGACCTACGAGCAGTACTTC. It translates to CAWSLQTYEQYF.

In its sample, this clone was seen once. V usage is TRBV12-3 or TRBV12-4 and J usage is TRBJ2-7; D ambiguous. This CDR3 contains 11 residues. V lost 4 bases, J lost 4 bases, and 5 bases lay in between. The chain's CDR3 is CASSSEYEQYF. The CDR3 DNA follows: TGTGCCAGCAGTTCCGAGTACGAGCAGTACTTC.

This clone was detected once. The chain uses TRBV5-1 and TRBJ2-5, with 9 bases that match TRBD1. Per the germline V gene, CDR1 is SGHRS and CDR2 is YFSETQ. The junction had 4 bases not matched to a gene; V was cut back by 4 bases and J by 0 bases. CDR3 length: 15 amino acids. The CDR3 sequence is CASSRGQGYQETQYF. The CDR3 nucleotides are TGCGCCAGCAGCCGAGGACAGGGGTACCAAGAGACCCAGTACTTC.

This clone has only one observation. This chain joins TRBV6-5 and TRBJ1-2, with TRBD1 identical over 8 bases. The CDR3 length is 13 residues. Germline assignment: CDR1 MNHEY and CDR2 SVGAGI. The V segment lost 5 bases and the J segment 6 bases; nucleotides outside the gene matches: 5. The CDR3 DNA reads as TGTGCCAGCAGTATGGACAGGGTCGATGGCTACACCTTC. This sequence encodes CASSMDRVDGYTF.

The V gene is TRBV20-1, the J gene TRBJ1-5; possible D gene TRBD1, 5 bases. There are 14 residues in the CDR3. Germline values: CDR1 DFQATT, CDR2 SNEGSKA (reference sequence). Deletions cut 4 bases from V and 7 bases from J, with 17 bases between. CDR3 DNA sequence: TGCAGTGCTAATGAAGGGGTCGGCAGGCAGCCCCAGCATTTT. This gives the protein CSANEGVGRQPQHF.

The chain has TRBV7-2 and TRBJ2-7; no firm D call. The germline V gene has CDR1 SGHTA and CDR2 FQGNSA. The CDR3 consists of 11 residues. V lost 5 bases and J 1 base, leaving 3 bases between the germline ends. CDR3 region: CASSPSYEQYF. CDR3 nucleotides: TGTGCCAGCAGCCCGTCCTACGAGCAGTACTTC.

V is TRBV6-1 and J is TRBJ2-1, with 9 bases fitting TRBD1. This CDR3 spans 15 amino acids. V lost 3 bases and J lost 3; bases outside the gene matches: 3. Germline lookup yields CDR1 MNHNS and CDR2 SASEGT. Written as DNA, the CDR3 is TGTGCCAGCAGTGACACAGGGGGCGTCTACAATGAGCAGTTCTTC. Amino acids: CASSDTGGVYNEQFF.

This chain connects TRBV11-2 to TRBJ1-4; TRBD1 agrees at 9 bases. Germline loops: CDR1 SGHAT, CDR2 FQNNGV. The ends lost 1 base at V and 6 bases at J; junction bases unmatched: 0. The length of the CDR3 is 14 residues. The CDR3 DNA reads TGTGCCAGCAGCTTAGGACAGGGGGATGAAAAACTGTTTTTT. Translation: CASSLGQGDEKLFF.

The rearrangement joins TRBV6-4 to TRBJ1-1, with D perhaps TRBD1 (6 bases). With 7 bases removed from V and 1 base from J, the gap between germline ends came to 13 bases. The germline CDR1 and CDR2 sequences are MRHNA and SNTAGT. This CDR3 has 14 amino acids. The CDR3 DNA is TGTGCCAGCAAGCGACAGGCGCCGAACACTGAAGCTTTCTTT. This gives the protein CASKRQAPNTEAFF.

The rearrangement links TRBV6-5 to TRBJ2-2; possibly TRBD1 for D (6 bases). CDR1 and CDR2 from the germline V gene are MNHEY and SVGAGI. The V and J ends lost 0 bases and 6 bases respectively, with 14 bases between them. The CDR3 is 16 residues long. The CDR3 region is CASSYSGRRGAGELFF. The DNA for the CDR3 is TGTGCCAGCAGTTACTCAGGGCGCAGGGGAGCCGGGGAGCTGTTTTTT.

This chain joins TRBV2 and TRBJ1-4; D not certain. V was clipped by 6 bases and J by 0 bases, with 11 bases between them. The germline CDR1 and CDR2 sequences are SNHLY and FYNNEI. The CDR3 spans 15 residues. The CDR3 coding sequence is TGTGCCAGCAGAGCCTCAGGCTCAACTAATGAAAAACTGTTTTTT. Translating gives CASRASGSTNEKLFF. Together with reference TRBV2 and TRBJ1-4, the CDR3 gives the full variable domain: EPEVTQTPSHQVTQMGQEVILRCVPISNHLYFYWYRQILGQKVEFLVSFYNNEISEKSEIFDDQFSVERPDGSNFTLKIRSTKLEDSAMYFCASRASGSTNEKLFFGSGTQLSVL.

This clone showed up just once. Written as DNA, the CDR3 is TGCGCCAGCAGCTTGGCTTGGGGGGTCGGTCAGCCCCAGCATTTT. It specifies CASSLAWGVGQPQHF. The gene calls are TRBV5-1 and TRBJ1-5; D might be TRBD1 (5 bases). Trimming cost V 0 bases and J 6 bases, with 13 bases left between them. Per germline, CDR1 SGHRS and CDR2 YFSETQ. The CDR3 has 15 residues.

The rearrangement uses TRBV6-5 and TRBJ1-1; no firm D call. V was clipped by 3 bases and J by 4 bases, with 12 bases between them. The CDR3 spans 14 residues. CDR1 MNHEY and CDR2 SVGAGI come from the germline V gene. The CDR3 DNA reads TGTGCCAGCAGTTATGTCGGGGTTCGCACTGAAGCTTTCTTT. It translates to CASSYVGVRTEAFF.

Concerning this clone itself: This sample also contains other DNA sequences that code for the same CDR3. The chain has TRBV7-2 and TRBJ2-7; the D gene is possibly TRBD1 (5 bases). The germline V gene encodes CDR1 SGHTA and CDR2 FQGNSA. This CDR3 spans 14 amino acids. Deletions cut 1 base from V and 1 base from J, with 8 bases between. The CDR3 loop reads CASSLGRQSYEQYF. The DNA for the CDR3 is TGTGCCAGCAGCTTAGGCCGACAGTCCTACGAGCAGTACTTC. Supplemented by reference TRBV7-2 and TRBJ2-7, the full variable domain reads GAGVSQSPSNKVTEKGKDVELRCDPISGHTALYWYRQSLGQGLEFLIYFQGNSAPDKSGLPSDRFSAERTGGSVSTLTIQRTQQEDSAVYLCASSLGRQSYEQYFGPGTRLTVT.

The chain is built from TRBV7-2 and TRBJ2-3; 16 bases agree with TRBD2. V trimming: 5 bases; J trimming: 7 bases; junction bases outside the gene matches: 6. CDR1 is SGHTA and CDR2 is FQGNSA in the germline V gene. The length of the CDR3 is 16 residues. CDR3 protein: CASSPGTSGRGNTQYF. CDR3 nucleotide sequence: TGTGCCAGCAGCCCTGGGACTAGCGGGAGGGGGAATACGCAGTATTTT.